This T cell receptor (beta chain) was sequenced during a study of tumor and adjacent non-tumor tissue in lung cancer. This sample's RNA came from whole unsorted tissue. More than 3 cm separated this lung sample from the edge of the tumor. The library came from three nested PCR rounds adapted from ARM-PCR protocols. TCRdb called the multiplex PCR reads again in MiXCR, with one record for every CDR3 protein. The table has about 50,000 distinct CDR3 sequences, 74% seen once; the top ten hold roughly 25%. The germline V gene has CDR1 SGHAT and CDR2 FQNNGV. This CDR3 has 13 amino acids. This clonotype is a singleton in its sample. A clone one base away is much larger, so this may be a read error.

What was sequenced was distant non-tumor lung tissue. The TCR originated in a woman between 55 and 75 years old with non-small cell lung cancer. V and J are TRBV11-2 and TRBJ2-2; TRBD2 might be the D (5 bases). The CDR3 sequence is CVSSFFQTGELCF. Written as DNA, the CDR3 is TGTGTCAGCAGCTTTTTCCAGACCGGGGAGCTGTGTTTT. Full variable domain (outside the CDR3, taken from reference TRBV11-2 and TRBJ2-2): EAGVAQSPRYKIIEKRQSVAFWCNPISGHATLYWYQQILGQGPKLLIQFQNNGVVDDSQLPKDRFSAERLKGVDSTLKIQPAKLEDSAVYLCVSSFFQTGELCFGEGSRLTVL.